Below are 2 T cell receptor beta chains sequenced from a single sample in a study of cytomegalovirus exposure and HLA in healthy donors. The study ran its PCR with 60 Vbeta and 13 Jbeta primers. Method: immunoSEQ multiplex PCR; TCRdb's copy keeps in-frame clones and lacks some. The sample holds approximately 100,000 clones, just under 80% seen once. The sample comprised PBMCs. The receptors stem from a woman aged 40 to 49 in good health and CMV-seronegative.

V usage is TRBV7-9 and J usage is TRBJ2-7; 9 bases match TRBD1. The junction had 3 bases not matched to a gene; V was cut back by 1 base and J by 2 bases. Per germline, CDR1 SEHNR and CDR2 FQNEAQ (reference sequence). This CDR3 is built from 15 residues. The CDR3 nucleotides are TGTGCCAGCAGCTTAGAGGGGGACAGGGCCTACGAGCAGTACTTC. Protein sequence: CASSLEGDRAYEQYF.

V is TRBV5-6 and J is TRBJ1-2; 8 nucleotides line up with TRBD1. V was pared by 2 bases and J by 4 bases, with 1 base of the junction left unmatched. This CDR3 is built from 13 residues. The V gene's germline CDR1 is SGHDT and CDR2 YYEEEE. The CDR3, as DNA: TGTGCCAGCAGCTTAGGGACAGGCTATGGCTACACCTTC. It specifies CASSLGTGYGYTF.